Each of the 21 T cell receptor beta chains below was sequenced from the same sample in a study of beta chain features in type 1 diabetes. The investigators reverse transcribed all of the isolated RNA, so they sequenced expressed TCRB transcripts. Profiling relied on immunoSEQ multiplex PCR, and the TCRdb table lists in-frame clones only, not all of them. Of over 300,000 clones detected, 6.5% to 10% appear once; the ten largest clones hold around 0.45%. Sequencing was done on a sample of central memory CD4+ T cells from blood. The receptors shown here come from a woman between 18 and 30 years old in good health.

This rearrangement joins TRBV5-6 to TRBJ2-2; D is unclear. Germline V CDR1 and CDR2: SGHDT, YYEEEE. The CDR3 totals 14 residues. The V end was cut by 4 bases, the J end by 4 bases, with 11 bases between. CDR3 coding DNA: TGTGCCAGCAGCGCGGTGCGAGTCACCGGGGAGCTGTTTTTT. It encodes CASSAVRVTGELFF.

V is TRBV7-2 and J is TRBJ1-2; 8 nucleotides line up with TRBD1. V lost 5 bases and J lost 1; bases outside the gene matches: 6. Per the germline V gene, CDR1 is SGHTA and CDR2 is FQGNSA. The CDR3 covers 15 residues. The CDR3 DNA sequence: TGTGCCAGCAGCGCCGGGACAGGATTTAACTATGGCTACACCTTC. Its protein is CASSAGTGFNYGYTF.

The chain couples TRBV7-2 to TRBJ2-2; D unresolved. The V gene's germline CDR1 is SGHTA and CDR2 FQGNSA. This CDR3 is 14 amino acids long. V was clipped by 5 bases and J by 7 bases, with 14 bases between them. The DNA for the CDR3 is TGTGCCAGCAGCCCCCAGCATGGCGGCGGGGAGCTGTTTTTT. Protein sequence: CASSPQHGGGELFF.

The chain links TRBV10-3 to TRBJ2-2, with TRBD1 matching 10 bases. CDR3 length equals 15 residues. In germline, CDR1 is ENHRY, CDR2 SYGVKD. The CDR3 loop reads CATNPGQGITGELFF. CDR3 bases: TGTGCTACAAACCCGGGACAGGGGATCACCGGGGAGCTGTTTTTT.

The rearrangement uses TRBV4-1 and TRBJ2-7; 10 bases match TRBD1. J was trimmed by 6 bases and V by 0 bases; bases with no gene match: 8. Germline CDR1 reads MGHRA; CDR2 reads YSYEKL. The CDR3 contains 16 residues. CDR3 region: CASSQDFTGTGAEQYF. In DNA form, the CDR3 reads TGCGCCAGCAGCCAAGATTTCACCGGGACAGGGGCCGAGCAGTACTTC.

This sequence joins TRBV5-6 and TRBJ2-5; possibly TRBD1 for D (5 bases). The CDR3 is made up of 14 amino acids. Germline CDR1 and CDR2: SGHDT and YYEEEE. V shed 2 bases and J shed 1 base, with 9 bases lying between them. The CDR3 spells CASSFLGVQETQYF. CDR3 bases: TGTGCCAGCAGCTTCCTAGGGGTCCAAGAGACCCAGTACTTC.

The gene calls are TRBV7-2 and TRBJ2-2; D gene uncertain. Germline CDR1 is SGHTA and CDR2 is FQGNSA. The V end was cut by 1 base, the J end by 4 bases, with 7 bases between. The CDR3 loop spans 14 amino acids. Here the CDR3 reads CASSLGKVTGELFF. Here the CDR3 DNA reads TGTGCCAGCAGCTTAGGGAAGGTCACCGGGGAGCTGTTTTTT.

This chain joins TRBV7-2 and TRBJ2-5, with D tentatively TRBD1 (5 bases). The CDR3 runs to 15 residues. In germline, CDR1 is SGHTA, CDR2 FQGNSA. V was shortened by 1 base and J by 5 bases, with 14 bases between the two germline ends. In nucleotides, the CDR3 is TGTGCCAGCAGCTTAGTCGTGGCAGGGTCGGAGACCCAGTACTTC. It specifies CASSLVVAGSETQYF.

The chain combines TRBV11-2 with TRBJ2-5, with D hard to call. CDR1 is SGHAT, CDR2 FQNNGV, per germline. This CDR3 contains 13 residues. Between the trimmed V and J ends, which lost 5 bases and 5 bases, there was a span of 12 bases. CDR3 nucleotides: TGTGCCAGCAGCAAACCCGGACGGGAGACCCAGTACTTC. Its protein is CASSKPGRETQYF.

This rearrangement joins TRBV6-5 to TRBJ1-5, with D possibly matching TRBD1 (6 bases). Per the germline V gene, CDR1 is MNHEY and CDR2 is SVGAGI. V lost 6 bases, J lost 0 bases, and 12 bases lay in between. The CDR3 length is 15 residues. The CDR3 reads CASSATGNSNQPQHF. The CDR3 DNA reads as TGTGCCAGCAGCGCAACAGGGAATAGCAATCAGCCCCAGCATTTT.

As to this clone: Other nucleotide sequences from this sample produce the same CDR3. The gene calls are TRBV7-2 and TRBJ2-3; D unresolved. Germline CDR1 reads SGHTA; CDR2 reads FQGNSA. With 0 bases removed from V and 0 bases from J, the gap between germline ends came to 4 bases. The CDR3 is 14 residues long. The CDR3 nucleotides are TGTGCCAGCAGCTTAGCTAGTAGCACAGATACGCAGTATTTT. Translating it yields CASSLASSTDTQYF.

This clone was picked up a small number of times. The CDR3 sequence is CASSFRANTEAFF. CDR3 bases: TGTGCCAGCAGCTTTAGAGCGAACACTGAAGCTTTCTTT. The chain has TRBV11-3 and TRBJ1-1; D gene ambiguous. The CDR3 spans 13 residues. Germline CDR1 and CDR2: SGHNT and YENEEA. The V end was cut by 3 bases, the J end by 1 base, with 6 bases between.

The chain is built from TRBV10-3 and TRBJ1-2, with 9 bases fitting TRBD1. Germline values: CDR1 ENHRY, CDR2 SYGVKD. The CDR3 is 15 amino acids. V lost 7 bases, J lost 8 bases, and 14 bases stayed unmatched. The CDR3 sequence: CAINPGTGTSGGYTF. CDR3 DNA: TGTGCCATCAATCCCGGGACAGGGACGTCGGGAGGCTACACCTTC.

The sample holds a few counts of this clone. This chain links TRBV18 with TRBJ1-2; D gene ambiguous. CDR1 KGHSH and CDR2 LQKENI come from the germline V gene. This CDR3 region has 13 residues. Trimming removed 6 bases from V and 1 base from J, with 9 bases in between. CDR3 nucleotides: TGTGCCAGCTCTTCCGGCAGTAACTATGGCTACACCTTC. Encoded protein: CASSSGSNYGYTF.

The chain uses TRBV7-3 and TRBJ1-1; 10 nucleotides line up with TRBD1. The V and J ends lost 5 bases and 6 bases, in that order; junction bases with no gene match: 12. Germline CDR1 and CDR2: SGHTA and FQGTGA. This CDR3 comprises 16 residues. For the CDR3, the DNA is TGTGCCAGCAGCCGCCCGACAGGGGGCAAATCGGCTGAAGCTTTCTTT. Protein: CASSRPTGGKSAEAFF. The full variable domain, in which reference TRBV7-3 and TRBJ1-1 provide the parts outside the CDR3, is GAGVSQTPSNKVTEKGKYVELRCDPISGHTALYWYRQSLGQGPEFLIYFQGTGAADDSGLPNDRFFAVRPEGSVSTLKIQRTERGDSAVYLCASSRPTGGKSAEAFFGQGTRLTVV.

The sample holds a few counts of this clone. J is TRBJ1-2 and V is TRBV28; D unresolved. Trimming left V 6 bases short and J 4 bases short, with 15 bases between. Germline lookup yields CDR1 MDHEN and CDR2 SYDVKM. This CDR3 spans 14 amino acids. This CDR3 reads CASRPGSQTYGYTF. CDR3 coding DNA: TGTGCCAGCAGACCCGGTTCCCAGACCTATGGCTACACCTTC.

The V call is TRBV5-4, the J call TRBJ2-1; no firm D call. Germline V gene lookup returns CDR1 SGHNT and CDR2 YYREEE (reference sequence). Trimming left V 5 bases short and J 8 bases short, with 11 bases between. The CDR3 extends over 12 amino acids. The CDR3 DNA reads as TGTGCCAGCAGAGCCCCCCGGGATGAGCAGTTCTTC. As protein: CASRAPRDEQFF.

The chain uses TRBV6-6 and TRBJ1-3; D remains ambiguous. The CDR3 length is 16 residues. Deletions cut 6 bases from V and 0 bases from J, with 15 bases between. Germline CDR1 MNHNY, CDR2 SVGAGI (reference sequence). In DNA, the CDR3 is TGTGCCAGCAGCCCTTCAGCACGCTACTCTGGAAACACCATATATTTT. This sequence encodes CASSPSARYSGNTIYF.

This clone was observed a handful of times. V is TRBV10-3 and J is TRBJ1-2; TRBD1 aligns across 8 bases. Trimming cost V 7 bases and J 4 bases; bases outside gene matches: 5. The CDR3 contains 13 residues. Per the germline V gene, CDR1 is ENHRY and CDR2 is SYGVKD. In DNA form, the CDR3 reads TGTGCCATCACAGGGGGCGATGGCTATGGCTACACCTTC. Translating it yields CAITGGDGYGYTF.

This clone has just a few counts. The V gene is TRBV19, the J gene TRBJ2-5; 13 bases map to TRBD2. Germline V gene lookup returns CDR1 LNHDA and CDR2 SQIVND (reference sequence). The junction had 4 bases not matched to a gene; V was cut back by 3 bases and J by 3 bases. The CDR3 totals 16 residues. The chain's CDR3 is CASSIRGTSGKETQYF. The CDR3 nucleotides read TGTGCCAGTAGTATCCGTGGGACTAGCGGGAAAGAGACCCAGTACTTC.

The chain recombines TRBV29-1 with TRBJ2-3; 8 nucleotides match TRBD2. The CDR3 has 14 amino acids. Germline assignment: CDR1 SQVTM and CDR2 ANQGSEA. The ends lost 7 bases at V and 0 bases at J; junction bases unmatched: 6. CDR3 protein: CSGRLATSTDTQYF. CDR3 bases: TGCAGCGGACGACTAGCGACTAGCACAGATACGCAGTATTTT.